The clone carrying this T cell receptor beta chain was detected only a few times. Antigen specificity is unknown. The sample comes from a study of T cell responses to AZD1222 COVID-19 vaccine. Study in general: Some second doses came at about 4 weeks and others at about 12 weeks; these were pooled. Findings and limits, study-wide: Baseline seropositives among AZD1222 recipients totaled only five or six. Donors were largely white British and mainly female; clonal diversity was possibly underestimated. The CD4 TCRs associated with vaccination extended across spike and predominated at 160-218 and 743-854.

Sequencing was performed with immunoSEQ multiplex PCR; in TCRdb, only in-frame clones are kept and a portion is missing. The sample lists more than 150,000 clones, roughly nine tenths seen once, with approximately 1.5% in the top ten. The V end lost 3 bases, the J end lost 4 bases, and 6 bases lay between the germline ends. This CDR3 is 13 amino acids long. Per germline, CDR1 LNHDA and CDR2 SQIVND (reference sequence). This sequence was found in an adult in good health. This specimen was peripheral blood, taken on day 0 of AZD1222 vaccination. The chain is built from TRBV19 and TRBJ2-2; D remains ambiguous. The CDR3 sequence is CASSIGSTGELFF. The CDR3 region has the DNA TGTGCCAGTAGTATTGGCTCCACCGGGGAGCTGTTTTTT. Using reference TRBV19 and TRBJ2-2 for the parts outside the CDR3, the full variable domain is DGGITQSPKYLFRKEGQNVTLSCEQNLNHDAMYWYRQDPGQGLRLIYYSQIVNDFQKGDIAEGYSVSREKKESFPLTVTSAQKNPTAFYLCASSIGSTGELFFGEGSRLTVL.